The clone carrying this T cell receptor (beta chain) showed up many times. Its antigen is not known. This record belongs to a study of T-cell reconstitution after alpha-beta-depleted transplantation in children. Study results and caveats: Reports say that about two months after transplant, the alpha-beta T cells came out of several hundred graft clones that had expanded. Some patients owed their high day-60 TCRbeta diversity to surviving recipient T cells and thymic progenitors. Newly produced T cells mostly accounted for T-cell counts and diversity one year post-transplant.

TCRbeta library preparation incorporated unique molecular identifiers. TCRdb reprocessed the PCR reads via MiXCR and lists one record per CDR3 protein. The sample contains roughly 790,000 distinct CDR3 sequences, roughly 16% of which appear only once. This CDR3 has 12 residues. Per germline, CDR1 SGHKS and CDR2 YYEKEE (reference sequence). Trimming took off 5 bases at V and 7 bases at J, with 10 bases between the two ends. Here the sequenced sample was PBMCs, mostly from graft donor cells, taken 360 days after TCRalphabeta/CD19-depleted stem cell transplant. The sequence came from a male patient aged 5 to 17 who had a stem cell transplant for acute lymphoblastic leukemia, so the T cells may come from the graft donor. V gene TRBV5-5 combines with J gene TRBJ2-1; D not certain. The CDR3 region is CASSPTRNEQFF. As DNA, the CDR3 is TGTGCCAGCAGTCCGACTCGGAATGAGCAGTTCTTC.